Only one count was recorded for the clone carrying this T cell receptor (beta chain). The sample comes from a study of blood T cell repertoires in COVID-19. Whole-study context: The United States, Italy and Spain were the sources of the acute and convalescent COVID-19 samples.

Germline V lookup: CDR1 MNHEY, CDR2 SMNVEV (reference sequence). The CDR3 contains 12 residues. Germline trimming cut 6 bases from V and 4 bases from J; bases unmatched to any gene: 2. Data came from immunoSEQ multiplex PCR; TCRdb stores just in-frame clones and leaves some out. In the table there are around 110,000 clones, more than 70% of which are singletons. Sequencing was performed on peripheral blood. The sequence was collected from a man in his forties or fifties with active or convalescent COVID-19. This chain links TRBV27 with TRBJ2-5; 7 bases agree with TRBD1. DNA of the CDR3: TGTGCCAGCAGCGACAGGGCAGAGACCCAGTACTTC. It is translated as CASSDRAETQYF.